Shown below are 30 T cell receptor beta chains from a single sample sequenced in a study of blood T cell repertoires in COVID-19. Method: immunoSEQ multiplex PCR; TCRdb's copy keeps in-frame clones and lacks some. This repertoire shows approximately 500,000 clones, about 89% found once; its top ten account for 7.5% to 9.5%. Sample: peripheral blood. The receptors originated from a woman aged 45-60 years with COVID-19, enrolled during active disease.

CDR3 nucleotides: TGTGCCAGCAGTCTAGCGGGGGCCGTTAAATACGAGCAGTACTTC. Protein sequence: CASSLAGAVKYEQYF. V is TRBV7-2 and J is TRBJ2-7, with 10 bases identical to TRBD2. With V trimmed by 6 bases and J by 4 bases, 9 bases remained unmatched. CDR3 length equals 15 residues. Germline V gene sequence: CDR1 SGHTA, CDR2 FQGNSA.

The chain has TRBV4-2 and TRBJ2-5; 8 positions agree with TRBD1. This CDR3 spans 14 amino acids. Germline-derived CDR1 and CDR2 are LGHNA and YNFKEQ. V lost 2 bases, J lost 4 bases, and 3 bases stayed unmatched. The CDR3 reads CASSQRTGRETQYF. The CDR3, as DNA: TGTGCCAGCAGCCAACGGACAGGGCGAGAGACCCAGTACTTC.

The V gene is TRBV5-6, the J gene TRBJ1-4, with D possibly TRBD1 on 6 matching bases. The CDR3 covers 15 residues. V was pared by 3 bases and J by 8 bases, with 17 bases between. CDR1 is SGHDT and CDR2 is YYEEEE in the germline V gene. CDR3 sequence reads: CASSWLAGEREKLFF. CDR3 nucleotides: TGTGCCAGCAGCTGGCTGGCAGGGGAGAGGGAAAAACTGTTTTTT. Looking up the rest from reference TRBV5-6 and TRBJ1-4 gives the full variable domain: DAGVTQSPTHLIKTRGQQVTLRCSPKSGHDTVSWYQQALGQGPQFIFQYYEEEERQRGNFPDRFSGHQFPNYSSELNVNALLLGDSALYLCASSWLAGEREKLFFGSGTQLSVL.

This clone was counted between two and nine times. This sequence joins TRBV5-1 and TRBJ1-1, with a weak D call TRBD1 (6 bases). The germline CDR1 and CDR2 sequences are SGHRS and YFSETQ. The CDR3 is made up of 16 amino acids. V lost 0 bases and J lost 2, with 14 bases in between. The CDR3 sequence: CASSLGQARINTEAFF. The DNA of the CDR3 is TGCGCCAGCAGCTTGGGACAGGCCAGGATTAACACTGAAGCTTTCTTT.

This sequence joins TRBV2 and TRBJ1-2; a weak D match, TRBD1 (6 bases). V was shortened by 7 bases and J by 2 bases, with 11 bases between the two germline ends. Looked up from germline, CDR1 is SNHLY and CDR2 is FYNNEI. The CDR3 contains 13 residues. The CDR3 spells CASTNTGNYGYTF. The CDR3 nucleotides read TGTGCCAGCACTAACACAGGGAACTATGGCTACACCTTC. The whole variable domain, remainder taken from reference TRBV2 and TRBJ1-2, is EPEVTQTPSHQVTQMGQEVILRCVPISNHLYFYWYRQILGQKVEFLVSFYNNEISEKSEIFDDQFSVERPDGSNFTLKIRSTKLEDSAMYFCASTNTGNYGYTFGSGTRLTVV.

J is TRBJ1-5 and V is TRBV19; D is ambiguous. The CDR3 has 12 amino acids. The germline CDR1 and CDR2 sequences are LNHDA and SQIVND (reference sequence). Trimming left V 6 bases short and J 9 bases short, with 12 bases between. CDR3 sequence reads: CASRPRNGPQHF. CDR3 in DNA: TGTGCCAGTAGACCCAGGAATGGGCCCCAGCATTTT.

This clone was seen only once. V gene TRBV5-4 combines with J gene TRBJ1-1; TRBD1 matches at 7 bases. There are 16 residues in the CDR3. The V gene end was trimmed by 2 bases and the J gene end by 4 bases; junction bases not matched to a gene: 11. The germline V gene has CDR1 SGHNT and CDR2 YYREEE (reference sequence). CDR3 DNA sequence: TGTGCCAGCAGCTTCAATGGCAGGGGGATTGGCACTGAAGCTTTCTTT. Its protein product is CASSFNGRGIGTEAFF. The variable domain in full, with the rest retrieved from reference TRBV5-4 and TRBJ1-1, is ETGVTQSPTHLIKTRGQQVTLRCSSQSGHNTVSWYQQALGQGPQFIFQYYREEENGRGNFPPRFSGLQFPNYSSELNVNALELDDSALYLCASSFNGRGIGTEAFFGQGTRLTVV.

The genes are TRBV11-2 and TRBJ1-5; D is perhaps TRBD1 (5 bases). Germline V gene data show CDR1 as SGHAT and CDR2 as FQNNGV. V lost 2 bases to trimming and J lost 2 bases, with 16 bases between them. There are 17 residues in the CDR3. Here the CDR3 reads CASSLSSAGKGNQPQHF. CDR3 sequence (DNA): TGTGCCAGCAGCTTATCGTCCGCAGGGAAGGGCAATCAGCCCCAGCATTTT.

The chain carries TRBV20-1 and TRBJ2-3; D possibly corresponds to TRBD2 (6 bases). Between the trimmed V and J ends, which lost 3 bases and 4 bases, there was a span of 11 bases. Germline CDR1 and CDR2: DFQATT and SNEGSKA (reference sequence). The CDR3 totals 13 residues. The CDR3, as DNA: TGCAGTGCTAGTCCCGGGGGACCAGATACGCAGTATTTT. Residues: CSASPGGPDTQYF.

The gene calls are TRBV10-3 and TRBJ1-2; unclear D gene. This CDR3 region has 13 residues. Trimming removed 6 bases at V and 5 bases at J, with 13 bases between. Germline CDR1 ENHRY, CDR2 SYGVKD. The CDR3 region is CAIRSNGDYGYTF. In nucleotides, the CDR3 is TGTGCCATCAGATCTAACGGAGATTATGGCTACACCTTC.

There are a few counts of this clone. The J gene is TRBJ1-2, the V gene TRBV4-2; D perhaps matches TRBD1 (5 bases). Germline-derived CDR1 and CDR2 are LGHNA and YNFKEQ. This CDR3 spans 17 amino acids. Trimming pared 2 bases from V and 2 bases from J, leaving 18 bases between. The CDR3 DNA reads TGTGCCAGCAGCCAACGATACAGAGGAGGGACGAACTATGGCTACACCTTC. Its translation is CASSQRYRGGTNYGYTF.

The chain has TRBV2 and TRBJ1-3; tentative D call: TRBD1 (5 bases). Trimming took 7 bases from V and 4 from J, leaving 8 bases between them. This CDR3 is 12 amino acids long. CDR1 and CDR2 (germline): SNHLY, FYNNEI. CDR3: CASIAGGNTIYF. The DNA for the CDR3 is TGTGCCAGCATCGCAGGGGGAAACACCATATATTTT.

The rearrangement links TRBV3-1 (or the pseudogene TRBV3-2) to TRBJ1-3, with D possibly matching TRBD1 (5 bases). V shed 1 base and J shed 4 bases, with 11 bases lying between them. Germline V gene lookup returns CDR1 LGHDT and CDR2 YNNKEL (reference sequence). The CDR3 sequence is 15 residues long. CDR3 amino acids: CASSQVVGVGNTIYF. As DNA, the CDR3 is TGTGCCAGCAGCCAAGTTGTAGGGGTCGGAAACACCATATATTTT.

The chain uses TRBV12-3 or TRBV12-4 and TRBJ2-5; D ambiguous. Deletions cut 4 bases from V and 5 bases from J, with 8 bases between. The CDR3 covers 12 residues. The CDR3, as DNA: TGTGCCAGCAGTTATCGCCGGGAGACCCAGTACTTC. It codes for CASSYRRETQYF.

The CDR3 protein is CASSYGTGASEQYF. In nucleotides, the CDR3 is TGTGCCAGCAGTTACGGGACAGGGGCCTCCGAGCAGTACTTC. The chain uses TRBV6-2 or TRBV6-3 and TRBJ2-7, with 10 bases identical to TRBD1. V lost 2 bases to trimming and J lost 6 bases; unmatched junction nucleotides: 4. Germline V gene data show CDR1 as MNHEY and CDR2 as SVGEGT. This CDR3 contains 14 residues.

The chain links TRBV5-1 to TRBJ1-3, with D perhaps matching TRBD1 (5 bases). This CDR3 is 15 amino acids long. Trimming pared 4 bases from V and 0 bases from J, leaving 11 bases between. The germline V gene has CDR1 SGHRS and CDR2 YFSETQ. Here the CDR3 reads CASSPTASSGNTIYF. CDR3 in DNA: TGCGCCAGCAGCCCGACAGCTAGCTCTGGAAACACCATATATTTT.

The rearrangement uses TRBV2 and TRBJ2-7; 8 nucleotides agree with TRBD2. With 4 bases clipped from V and 2 bases from J, the junction kept 10 bases outside the gene matches. This CDR3 has 16 residues. CDR1 and CDR2 (germline): SNHLY, FYNNEI. CDR3 loop: CASSVGPGGSAYEQYF. The CDR3 DNA is TGTGCCAGCAGTGTGGGGCCGGGAGGGTCCGCCTACGAGCAGTACTTC.

This clone was seen only once. The chain joins TRBV2 to TRBJ1-1; D not resolved. V lost 8 bases to trimming and J lost 4 bases, with 11 bases between them. The germline V gene has CDR1 SNHLY and CDR2 FYNNEI. The CDR3 totals 12 residues. CDR3 in amino acids: CASGRLSTEAFF. CDR3 nucleotide sequence: TGTGCCAGCGGGAGATTAAGCACTGAAGCTTTCTTT.

V is TRBV5-6 and J is TRBJ2-7; 9 nucleotides line up with TRBD1. The ends lost 3 bases at V and 7 bases at J; junction bases unmatched: 5. Germline CDR1 is SGHDT and CDR2 is YYEEEE. The CDR3 is made up of 13 amino acids. Here the CDR3 DNA reads TGTGCCAGCAGCTGGGACAGGGTTGGAGAGCAGTACTTC. Translating gives CASSWDRVGEQYF.

The genes are TRBV6-1 and TRBJ1-5; D is possibly TRBD1 (6 bases). This CDR3 has 18 amino acids. V lost 2 bases and J 6 bases, leaving 23 bases between the germline ends. Germline values: CDR1 MNHNS, CDR2 SASEGT. The CDR3 region has the DNA TGTGCCAGCAGTGAACTGTCGCCGTCGCAGGGGTGGATTCAGCCCCAGCATTTT. As protein: CASSELSPSQGWIQPQHF.

J is TRBJ2-7 and V is TRBV10-3, with D unclear. Germline assignment: CDR1 ENHRY and CDR2 SYGVKD. The V end was cut by 1 base, the J end by 3 bases, with 7 bases between. The CDR3 is 13 residues long. The DNA of the CDR3 is TGTGCCATCAGTGAGTTGGCAGACTACGAGCAGTACTTC. Translating it yields CAISELADYEQYF.

The chain recombines TRBV7-2 with TRBJ1-2; 12 positions match TRBD1. The CDR3 is 15 amino acids. With 0 bases clipped from V and 6 bases from J, the junction kept 2 bases outside the gene matches. CDR1 SGHTA and CDR2 FQGNSA come from the germline V gene. The CDR3 spells CASSLAGTGGDGYTF. CDR3 nucleotide sequence: TGTGCCAGCAGCTTAGCCGGGACAGGGGGCGATGGCTACACCTTC.

The chain has TRBV19 and TRBJ1-2, with 10 bases identical to TRBD1. The CDR3 runs 16 residues. With 7 bases clipped from V and 8 bases from J, the junction kept 16 bases outside the gene matches. Germline lookup yields CDR1 LNHDA and CDR2 SQIVND (reference sequence). The CDR3 region is CASTLPPGQGIGGYTF. The CDR3 DNA reads TGTGCCAGTACCCTCCCTCCGGGACAGGGGATAGGAGGCTACACCTTC. The entire variable domain, with the rest obtained from reference TRBV19 and TRBJ1-2, is as follows: DGGITQSPKYLFRKEGQNVTLSCEQNLNHDAMYWYRQDPGQGLRLIYYSQIVNDFQKGDIAEGYSVSREKKESFPLTVTSAQKNPTAFYLCASTLPPGQGIGGYTFGSGTRLTVV.

The chain uses TRBV20-1 and TRBJ2-7, with D perhaps TRBD2 (5 bases). The CDR3 runs to 11 residues. Germline V gene data show CDR1 as DFQATT and CDR2 as SNEGSKA (reference sequence). Trimming left V 3 bases short and J 4 bases short, with 7 bases between. CDR3: CSASTGYEQYF. As DNA, the CDR3 is TGCAGTGCTAGTACGGGGTACGAGCAGTACTTC.

J is TRBJ2-7 and V is TRBV11-2; D not resolved. Between the trimmed V and J ends, which lost 0 bases and 4 bases, there was a span of 4 bases. This CDR3 contains 12 residues. The V gene's germline CDR1 is SGHAT and CDR2 FQNNGV. CDR3 bases: TGTGCCAGCAGCTTAGATCGGTACGAGCAGTACTTC. Translating it yields CASSLDRYEQYF. The full variable domain, completed using reference TRBV11-2 and TRBJ2-7, is EAGVAQSPRYKIIEKRQSVAFWCNPISGHATLYWYQQILGQGPKLLIQFQNNGVVDDSQLPKDRFSAERLKGVDSTLKIQPAKLEDSAVYLCASSLDRYEQYFGPGTRLTVT.

The sample holds one count of this clone. V and J are TRBV4-1 and TRBJ2-1; 8 nucleotides match TRBD2. Germline V gene data show CDR1 as MGHRA and CDR2 as YSYEKL. This CDR3 is built from 14 residues. V was pared by 4 bases and J by 4 bases, with 3 bases of the junction left unmatched. In nucleotides, the CDR3 is TGCGCCAGCAGCCCTGGCGGGGGGTACAATGAGCAGTTCTTC. This translates into CASSPGGGYNEQFF.

The genes are TRBV5-6 and TRBJ1-1; D perhaps matches TRBD1 (5 bases). Trimming took 0 bases from V and 5 from J, leaving 11 bases between them. The CDR3 has 14 residues. Germline CDR1 is SGHDT and CDR2 is YYEEEE. DNA of the CDR3: TGTGCCAGCAGCTTGGCGGGACGGGGGACTGAAGCTTTCTTT. This encodes CASSLAGRGTEAFF.

V gene TRBV6-5 combines with J gene TRBJ1-2; unclear D gene. The CDR3 contains 14 residues. Trimming pared 2 bases from V and 3 bases from J, leaving 10 bases between. Germline V gene data show CDR1 as MNHEY and CDR2 as SVGAGI. The CDR3 sequence: CASSYAAGYYGYTF. In DNA form, the CDR3 reads TGTGCCAGCAGTTACGCTGCGGGATACTATGGCTACACCTTC.

The chain is built from TRBV24-1 and TRBJ2-3, with D possibly TRBD1 on 5 matching bases. Germline CDR1 is KGHDR and CDR2 is SFDVKD. The CDR3 spans 17 residues. V dropped 0 bases and J dropped 0 bases, with 12 bases sitting between them. CDR3 sequence: CATSDLGADTSTDTQYF. As DNA, the CDR3 is TGTGCCACCAGTGATTTGGGGGCGGATACTAGCACAGATACGCAGTATTTT.

The chain couples TRBV4-2 to TRBJ1-5; D call uncertain. The CDR3 has 15 residues. The ends were cut back, 0 bases at V and 3 bases at J, with 9 bases in the middle. Per germline, CDR1 LGHNA and CDR2 YNFKEQ. CDR3 bases: TGTGCCAGCAGCCAAGAGGGAGCCAACAATCAGCCCCAGCATTTT. Amino acids: CASSQEGANNQPQHF.